This entry lists 4 T cell receptor beta chains sequenced from one sample in a study of cytomegalovirus exposure and HLA in healthy donors. Some clones are missing from TCRdb's copy, which holds only in-frame ones; the method was immunoSEQ multiplex PCR. The profile shows 110,000 to 150,000 clones, 70% to 90% of them singletons. Sequenced input: PBMCs. The receptors stem from a woman aged 30 to 39 in good health and CMV-seropositive.

The chain employs TRBV14 and TRBJ2-3, with a possible D match to TRBD2 (7 bases). Trimming cost V 0 bases and J 2 bases, with 12 bases left between them. The CDR3 loop spans 16 amino acids. Per germline, CDR1 SGHDN and CDR2 FVKESK. DNA of the CDR3: TGTGCCAGCAGCCAAGATTGGCGGGGGCACACAGATACGCAGTATTTT. Translated, it gives CASSQDWRGHTDTQYF.

The genes are TRBV19 and TRBJ1-1; maybe TRBD1 (5 bases). The ends were cut back, 8 bases at V and 5 bases at J, with 15 bases in the middle. The length of the CDR3 is 13 residues. CDR1 is LNHDA, CDR2 SQIVND, per germline (reference sequence). CDR3 residues: CASSAGGGTEAFF. The CDR3 DNA sequence: TGTGCCAGTTCTGCGGGGGGGGGAACTGAAGCTTTCTTT.

Written as DNA, the CDR3 is TGTGCCAGCAGCCCATGGACAGGGGAGGTTGAAAAACTGTTTTTT. It yields the protein CASSPWTGEVEKLFF. The rearrangement links TRBV7-2 to TRBJ1-4; 9 nucleotides line up with TRBD1. The CDR3 runs 15 residues. V lost 5 bases, J lost 7 bases, and 8 bases stayed unmatched. CDR1 SGHTA and CDR2 FQGNSA come from the germline V gene. Filled out from reference TRBV7-2 and TRBJ1-4, the complete variable domain reads GAGVSQSPSNKVTEKGKDVELRCDPISGHTALYWYRQSLGQGLEFLIYFQGNSAPDKSGLPSDRFSAERTGGSVSTLTIQRTQQEDSAVYLCASSPWTGEVEKLFFGSGTQLSVL.

This clone was detected only a few times. The chain carries TRBV7-2 and TRBJ2-1; no firm D call. CDR1 and CDR2 from the germline V gene are SGHTA and FQGNSA. CDR3 length equals 12 residues. The ends were cut back, 2 bases at V and 8 bases at J, with 7 bases in the middle. The CDR3 reads CASSLLRYEQFF. CDR3 DNA: TGTGCCAGCAGCTTATTGAGGTATGAGCAGTTCTTC.